One and the same sample provided the 2 T cell receptor beta chains below, sequenced in a study of cytomegalovirus exposure and HLA in healthy donors. PCR used 60 Vbeta primers and 13 Jbeta primers. Profiled with immunoSEQ multiplex PCR; TCRdb holds only in-frame clones, not every one. The sample gives 85,000 to 100,000 clones, around 76% of which show up once; approximately 9.2% is in the top ten. Input material: PBMCs. The receptors come from a human donor in good health.

This clone showed up just a few times. J is TRBJ2-2 and V is TRBV7-9, with D perhaps TRBD1 (6 bases). V was cut by 5 bases and J by 1 base, with 14 bases left in between. The CDR3 covers 16 residues. Germline V gene data show CDR1 as SEHNR and CDR2 as FQNEAQ (reference sequence). In nucleotides, the CDR3 is TGTGCCAGCAGCCTTAGCTTGGGACAGAACACCGGGGAGCTGTTTTTT. Translating gives CASSLSLGQNTGELFF.

About this clone itself: The same CDR3 is also encoded by other DNA sequences in this sample. V gene TRBV18 combines with J gene TRBJ1-5; 9 nucleotides agree with TRBD1. CDR1 and CDR2 from the germline V gene are KGHSH and LQKENI. The CDR3 consists of 14 residues. The V gene end was trimmed by 5 bases and the J gene end by 4 bases; junction bases not matched to a gene: 3. As DNA, the CDR3 is TGTGCCAGCTCATACGGACAGGGGAATCAGCCCCAGCATTTT. Protein: CASSYGQGNQPQHF.